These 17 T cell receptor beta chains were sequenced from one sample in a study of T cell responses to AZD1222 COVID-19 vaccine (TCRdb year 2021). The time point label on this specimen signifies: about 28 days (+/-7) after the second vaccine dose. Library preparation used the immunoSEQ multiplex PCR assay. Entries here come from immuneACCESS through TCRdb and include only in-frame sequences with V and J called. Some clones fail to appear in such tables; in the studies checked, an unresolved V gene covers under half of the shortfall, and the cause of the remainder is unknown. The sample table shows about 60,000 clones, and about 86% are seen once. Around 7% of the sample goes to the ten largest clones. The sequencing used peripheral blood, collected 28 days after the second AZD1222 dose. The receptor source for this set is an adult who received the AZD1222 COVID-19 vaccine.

The CDR3 nucleotides are TGTGCCAGCAGCCACCCTCCCTACGAGCAGTACTTC. It encodes CASSHPPYEQYF. The V and J genes are TRBV3-1 (or the pseudogene TRBV3-2) and TRBJ2-7; D unclear. CDR1 LGHDT and CDR2 YNNKEL come from the germline V gene (reference sequence). This CDR3 has 12 amino acids. Trimming pared 3 bases from V and 2 bases from J, leaving 5 bases between.

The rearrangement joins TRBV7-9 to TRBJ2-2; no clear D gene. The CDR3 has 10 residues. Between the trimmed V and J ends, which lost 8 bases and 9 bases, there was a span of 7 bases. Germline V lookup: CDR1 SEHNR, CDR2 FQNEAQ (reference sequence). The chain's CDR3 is CASSGRELFF. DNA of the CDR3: TGTGCCAGCTCTGGAAGGGAGCTGTTTTTT.

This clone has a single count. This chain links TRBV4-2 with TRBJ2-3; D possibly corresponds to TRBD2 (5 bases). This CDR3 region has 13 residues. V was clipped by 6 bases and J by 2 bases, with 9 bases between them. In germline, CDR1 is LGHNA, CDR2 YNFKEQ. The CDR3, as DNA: TGTGCCAGCAGTCGGGGTGCCACAGATACGCAGTATTTT. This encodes CASSRGATDTQYF.

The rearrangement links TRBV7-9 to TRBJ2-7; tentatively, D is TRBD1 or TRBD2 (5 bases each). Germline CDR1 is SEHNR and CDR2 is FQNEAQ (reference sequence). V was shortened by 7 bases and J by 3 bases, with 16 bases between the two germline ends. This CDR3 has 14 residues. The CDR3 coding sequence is TGTGCCAGCACCAAAGAGGGGATAGGCTACGAGCAGTACTTC. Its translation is CASTKEGIGYEQYF.

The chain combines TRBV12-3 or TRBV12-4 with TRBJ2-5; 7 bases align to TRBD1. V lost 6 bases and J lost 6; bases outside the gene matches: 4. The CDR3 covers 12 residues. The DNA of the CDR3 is TGTGCCAGCAGCACAGGGGCTAAGACCCAGTACTTC. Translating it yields CASSTGAKTQYF.

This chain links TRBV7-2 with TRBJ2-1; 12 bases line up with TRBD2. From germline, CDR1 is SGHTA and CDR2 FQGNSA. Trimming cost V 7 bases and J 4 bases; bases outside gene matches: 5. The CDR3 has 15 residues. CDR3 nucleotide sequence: TGTGCCAGCACCCCCGGACTAGCGGGGTACAATGAGCAGTTCTTC. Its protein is CASTPGLAGYNEQFF.

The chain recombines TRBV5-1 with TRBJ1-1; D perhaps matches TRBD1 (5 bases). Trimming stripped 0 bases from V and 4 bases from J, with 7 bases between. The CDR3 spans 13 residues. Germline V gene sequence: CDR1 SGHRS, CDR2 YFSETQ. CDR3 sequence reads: CASSLEGFTEAFF. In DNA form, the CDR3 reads TGCGCCAGCAGCTTGGAGGGGTTCACTGAAGCTTTCTTT.

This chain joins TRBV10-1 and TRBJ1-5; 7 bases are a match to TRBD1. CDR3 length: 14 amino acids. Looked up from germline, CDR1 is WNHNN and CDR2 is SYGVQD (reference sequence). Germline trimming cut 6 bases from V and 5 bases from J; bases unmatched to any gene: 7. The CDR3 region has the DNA TGCGCCAGCAGACGTGACAGGGCCGATCAGCCCCAGCATTTT. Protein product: CASRRDRADQPQHF.

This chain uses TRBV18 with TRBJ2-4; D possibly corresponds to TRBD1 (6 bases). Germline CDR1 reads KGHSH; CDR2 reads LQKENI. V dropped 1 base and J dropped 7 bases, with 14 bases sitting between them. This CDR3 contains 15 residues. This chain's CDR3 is CASSPQGQGINIQYF. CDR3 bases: TGTGCCAGCTCACCACAGGGGCAGGGGATCAACATTCAGTACTTC. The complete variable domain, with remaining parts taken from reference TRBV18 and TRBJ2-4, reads NAGVMQNPRHLVRRRGQEARLRCSPMKGHSHVYWYRQLPEEGLKFMVYLQKENIIDESGMPKERFSAEFPKEGPSILRIQQVVRGDSAAYFCASSPQGQGINIQYFGAGTRLSVL.

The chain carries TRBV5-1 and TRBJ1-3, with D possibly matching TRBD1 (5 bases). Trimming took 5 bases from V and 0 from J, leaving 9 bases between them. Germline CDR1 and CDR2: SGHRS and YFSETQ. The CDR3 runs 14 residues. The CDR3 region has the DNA TGCGCCAGCAGTCTCGGGACCTCTGGAAACACCATATATTTT. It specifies CASSLGTSGNTIYF.

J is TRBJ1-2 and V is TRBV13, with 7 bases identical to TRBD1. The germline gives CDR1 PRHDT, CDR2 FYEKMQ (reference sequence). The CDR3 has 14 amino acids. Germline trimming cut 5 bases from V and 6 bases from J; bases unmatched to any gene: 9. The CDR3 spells CASSPTTGVHGYTF. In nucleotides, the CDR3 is TGTGCCAGCAGCCCCACTACAGGGGTTCATGGCTACACCTTC.

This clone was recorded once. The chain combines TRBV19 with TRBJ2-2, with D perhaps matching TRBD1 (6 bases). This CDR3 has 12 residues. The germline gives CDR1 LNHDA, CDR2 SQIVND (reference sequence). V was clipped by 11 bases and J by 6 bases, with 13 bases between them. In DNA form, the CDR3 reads TGTGCCTGTTCAGGGGTTCCCGGGGAGCTGTTTTTT. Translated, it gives CACSGVPGELFF.

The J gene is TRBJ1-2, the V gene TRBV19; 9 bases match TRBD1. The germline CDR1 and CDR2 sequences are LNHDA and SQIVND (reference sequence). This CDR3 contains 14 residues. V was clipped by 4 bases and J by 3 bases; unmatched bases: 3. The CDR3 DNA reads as TGTGCCAGTAGTACTCGACAGGGGGACTATGGCTACACCTTC. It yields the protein CASSTRQGDYGYTF.

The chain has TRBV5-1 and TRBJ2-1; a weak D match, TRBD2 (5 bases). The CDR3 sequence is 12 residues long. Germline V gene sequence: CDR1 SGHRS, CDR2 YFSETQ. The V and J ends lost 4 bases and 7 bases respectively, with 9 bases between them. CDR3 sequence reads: CASSAAGNEQFF. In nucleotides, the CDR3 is TGCGCCAGCAGCGCGGCGGGTAATGAGCAGTTCTTC.

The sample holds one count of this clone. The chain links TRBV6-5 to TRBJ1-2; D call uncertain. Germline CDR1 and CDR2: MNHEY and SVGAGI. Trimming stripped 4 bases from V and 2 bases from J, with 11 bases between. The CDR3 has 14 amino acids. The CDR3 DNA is TGTGCCAGCAGTTTACGGAGTGTCAACTATGGCTACACCTTC. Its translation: CASSLRSVNYGYTF.

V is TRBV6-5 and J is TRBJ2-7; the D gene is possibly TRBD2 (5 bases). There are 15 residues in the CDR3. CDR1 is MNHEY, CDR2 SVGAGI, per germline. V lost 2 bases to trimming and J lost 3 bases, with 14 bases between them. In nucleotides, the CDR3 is TGTGCCAGCAGTTACCTTACGGGAACGAGCTACGAGCAGTACTTC. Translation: CASSYLTGTSYEQYF.

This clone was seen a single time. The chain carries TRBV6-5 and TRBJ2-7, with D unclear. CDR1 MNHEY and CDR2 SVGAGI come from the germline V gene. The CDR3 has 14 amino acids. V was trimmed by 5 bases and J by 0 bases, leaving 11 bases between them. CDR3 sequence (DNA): TGTGCCAGCAGTACCCCAGTTCGCTCCTACGAGCAGTACTTC. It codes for CASSTPVRSYEQYF.